Here is one TCR beta chain with its context. Its antigen remains unknown. This sample is part of a study of beta chain features in type 1 diabetes. Study results and caveats: There was a moderate but significant shortening of TCRB CDR3s in all four CD4+ subsets of Type 1 diabetes patients. Fewer insertions but more deletions were seen at VDJ junctions in type 1 diabetes patients. The naive, central memory and Treg TCRB repertoires showed an apparent similarity that was greater among patients than among healthy donors.

The CDR3 sequence is 15 residues long. The germline gives CDR1 SEHNR, CDR2 FQNEAQ (reference sequence). Trimming removed 4 bases from V and 0 bases from J, with 13 bases in between. The entirety of the isolated RNA underwent reverse transcription, so expressed TCRB transcripts were sequenced. Only in-frame clones appear in the TCRdb table, and some are missing; sequencing was by immunoSEQ multiplex PCR. The table lists some 230,000 clones, around 9.6% of them singletons. Every donor provided one heparinised blood draw, which averaged about 120 mL. The V call is TRBV7-9, the J call TRBJ2-7; D is perhaps TRBD1 (5 bases). Sequencing was done on a sample of naive CD4+ T cells from blood. The sequence was collected from a woman in her late teens or twenties in good health. The CDR3 sequence is CASSSWGADSYEQYF. The CDR3 DNA reads TGTGCCAGCAGCTCCTGGGGCGCAGACTCCTACGAGCAGTACTTC. The full variable domain, its missing parts supplied by reference TRBV7-9 and TRBJ2-7, is DTGVSQNPRHKITKRGQNVTFRCDPISEHNRLYWYRQTLGQGPEFLTYFQNEAQLEKSRLLSDRFSAERPKGSFSTLEIQRTEQGDSAMYLCASSSWGADSYEQYFGPGTRLTVT.